The rows below give T cell receptor beta chains drawn from one sample of a study of shared clonotypes between healthy human individuals. The table came from immunoSEQ multiplex PCR; TCRdb's copy has only in-frame clones and leaves some out. The sample yields about 2.4 million clones, approximately 94% seen once. The sequencing sample was made of naive CD4+ T cells sorted from blood. These receptors all come from a man aged 18 to 30 in good health. Each CDR3 is given with its conserved first and last residue. A D gene is named only where the DNA matches it firmly. Clone size is not always given. Where it is, it says once, few, many or a class for expanded clones.

J gene | D gene | V gene | clone size | CDR3 DNA | CDR3 protein
TRBJ1-1 | . | TRBV5-1 | . | TGCGCCAGCAGCCCCATCCGGGACGGAAAGAACACTGAAGCTTTCTTT | CASSPIRDGKNTEAFF
TRBJ1-1 | . | TRBV19 | . | TGTGCCAGTATTCTCCACGGGCCTAACACTGAAGCTTTCTTT | CASILHGPNTEAFF
TRBJ2-7 | TRBD1 | TRBV5-4 | . | TGTGCCAGCAGCTCAGGGGGCTCCTACGAGCAGTACTTC | CASSSGGSYEQYF
TRBJ1-6 | TRBD1 | TRBV10-3 | . | TGTGCCATCAGTGGGGACAGGGGGCGATCACCCCTCCACTTT | CAISGDRGRSPLHF
TRBJ2-5 | . | TRBV7-2 | . | TGTGCCAGCAGCTTCGAGGGGCTGGGGGAGCAGTACTTC | CASSFEGLGEQYF
TRBJ2-7 | TRBD1 | TRBV5-1 | . | TGCGCCACCAGAACAGGGGCTACGTACGAGCAGTACTTC | CATRTGATYEQYF
TRBJ1-1 | . | TRBV7-6 | . | TGTGCCAGCAGCTTAACGGGGTCCACTGAAGCTTTCTTT | CASSLTGSTEAFF
TRBJ1-5 | . | TRBV18 | . | TGTGCCAGCTCCCCCGCGGTGGACAATCAGCCCCAGCATTTT | CASSPAVDNQPQHF
TRBJ1-1 | TRBD1 | TRBV19 | . | TGTGCCACTCAGAACGGGGACAGGGGTTGGACTGAAGCTTTCTTT | CATQNGDRGWTEAFF
TRBJ2-1 | . | TRBV7-9 | . | TGTGCCAGCAGCGTAGGTAATCCCCCAAATGAGCAGTTCTTC | CASSVGNPPNEQFF
TRBJ2-1 | . | TRBV14 | . | TGTGCCAGCAGCCAAGGACTCCTCAATGAGCAGTTCTTC | CASSQGLLNEQFF
TRBJ2-2 | . | TRBV10-3 | . | TGTGCCATCAGCCCGGGACCGGCGAACACCGGGGAGCTGTTTTTT | CAISPGPANTGELFF
TRBJ1-5 | TRBD1 | TRBV19 | . | TGTGCCAGTAGTACAGGGGGCAACAATCAGCCCCAGCATTTT | CASSTGGNNQPQHF
TRBJ2-1 | . | TRBV7-2 | once | TGTGCCAGCAGCTCCCACGGACGGAGAAATGAGCAGTTCTTC | CASSSHGRRNEQFF
TRBJ2-6 | . | TRBV9 | few | TGTGCCAGCAGCGTAGGATCCTCTGGGGCCAACGTCCTGACTTTC | CASSVGSSGANVLTF
TRBJ2-7 | . | TRBV11-2 | . | TGTGCCAGCCGGCTTTACTACGAGCAGTACTTC | CASRLYYEQYF
TRBJ2-2 | . | TRBV11-2 | once | TGTGCCAGCAGCTTCCCCTTTTGGAGGGGGAACACCGGGGAGCTGTTTTTT | CASSFPFWRGNTGELFF
TRBJ1-5 | . | TRBV19 | . | TGTGCCAGTAATGACAGGCGGAGCAATCAGCCCCAGCATTTT | CASNDRRSNQPQHF
TRBJ2-7 | . | TRBV5-4 | . | TGTGCCAGCAGCTCCCGAACGGACGGTTACGAGCAGTACTTC | CASSSRTDGYEQYF
TRBJ1-5 | . | TRBV5-1 | . | TGCGCCAGCAGCCCCGGGGCCAGCAATCAGCCCCAGCATTTT | CASSPGASNQPQHF
TRBJ1-5 | . | TRBV6-1 | . | TGTGCCAGCAGTGATCGGGGAGGAAGCAATCAGCCCCAGCATTTT | CASSDRGGSNQPQHF
TRBJ2-3 | . | TRBV10-3 | once | TGTGCCATCAGTGAGTCTGGTAGCGCAGATACGCAGTATTTT | CAISESGSADTQYF
TRBJ1-2 | . | TRBV28 | . | TGTGCCAGCAGACTTGGACGGTCGAACTATGGCTACACCTTC | CASRLGRSNYGYTF
TRBJ2-7 | . | TRBV10-1 | . | TGCGCCAGTAGCTCTGGGATGGGGTACGAGCAGTACTTC | CASSSGMGYEQYF
TRBJ1-1 | TRBD1 | TRBV6-5 | . | TGTGCCAGCAGTTACTCACGGACAGGGAACACTGAAGCTTTCTTT | CASSYSRTGNTEAFF
TRBJ2-1 | . | TRBV4-1 | . | TGCGCCAGCAGCCAAGATCACCCTGCAATCGCCTACAATGAGCAGTTCTTC | CASSQDHPAIAYNEQFF
TRBJ2-2 | TRBD2 | TRBV19 | once | TGTGCCAGTAGTATAGTGCCGGCGATAGCGGGGGGGCTGACCGGGGAGCTGTTTTTT | CASSIVPAIAGGLTGELFF
TRBJ1-4 | . | TRBV20-1 | few | TGCAGTGCTAGAGATGTCGGAAAACTGTTTTTT | CSARDVGKLFF
TRBJ2-1 | . | TRBV6-5 | . | TGTGCCAGCAGTTACTCGGGACTTACCTCCTACAATGAGCAGTTCTTC | CASSYSGLTSYNEQFF
TRBJ2-5 | . | TRBV5-1 | . | TGCGCCAGCAGCTTGGATGGGGAGACCCAGTACTTC | CASSLDGETQYF
TRBJ1-5 | . | TRBV27 | once | TGTGCCAGCAGTTTTCGGCAGGGAAGAGGACCCAATCAGCCCCAGCATTTT | CASSFRQGRGPNQPQHF
TRBJ2-3 | TRBD2 | TRBV7-6 | . | TGTGCCAGCAGCTTATCCCTAGCGGGGGGTTCGGCGCAGTATTTT | CASSLSLAGGSAQYF
TRBJ1-1 | . | TRBV2 | . | TGTGCCAGCAGTGAAGGACAGTTTGGCACTGAAGCTTTCTTT | CASSEGQFGTEAFF